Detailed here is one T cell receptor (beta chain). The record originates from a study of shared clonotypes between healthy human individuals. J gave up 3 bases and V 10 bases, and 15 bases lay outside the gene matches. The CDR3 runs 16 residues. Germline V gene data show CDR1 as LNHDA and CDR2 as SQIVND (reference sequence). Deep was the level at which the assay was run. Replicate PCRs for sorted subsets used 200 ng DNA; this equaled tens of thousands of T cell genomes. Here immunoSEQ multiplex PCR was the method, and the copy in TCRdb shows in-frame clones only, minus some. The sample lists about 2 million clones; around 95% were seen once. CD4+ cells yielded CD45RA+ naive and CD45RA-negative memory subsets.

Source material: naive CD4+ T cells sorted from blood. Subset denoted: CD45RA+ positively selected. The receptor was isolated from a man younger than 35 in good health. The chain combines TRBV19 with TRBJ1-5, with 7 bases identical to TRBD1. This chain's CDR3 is CATRHAPQGDNQPQHF. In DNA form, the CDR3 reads TGTGCCACCCGGCATGCCCCTCAGGGGGACAATCAGCCCCAGCATTTT.